The 12 T cell receptor beta chains presented below share a single source sample, sequenced in a study of shared clonotypes between healthy human individuals. The method was immunoSEQ multiplex PCR; TCRdb's version includes in-frame clones alone and lacks a portion of them. The data contain 2 million to 2.5 million clones, roughly 93% of them singletons. Specimen: naive CD4+ T cells from PBMCs. As for subset: CD45RA+ positively selected. These receptors all come from a young man in good health. Some clones in this sample may be carry-over from other donors' samples.

The chain is built from TRBV28 and TRBJ2-2; maybe TRBD1 (6 bases). CDR3 length equals 13 residues. Trimming took 8 bases from V and 7 from J, leaving 14 bases between them. Per germline, CDR1 MDHEN and CDR2 SYDVKM. The CDR3: CASLRDKVGELFF. In nucleotides, the CDR3 is TGTGCCAGCCTACGGGACAAGGTCGGGGAGCTGTTTTTT.

The V call is TRBV27, the J call TRBJ1-5, with D perhaps matching TRBD1 (5 bases). This CDR3 is built from 14 residues. V dropped 3 bases and J dropped 6 bases, with 12 bases sitting between them. The V gene's germline CDR1 is MNHEY and CDR2 SMNVEV (reference sequence). The CDR3 DNA reads TGTGCCAGCAGTTTTGGGGGGTGGAGTCAGCCCCAGCATTTT. Amino acid sequence: CASSFGGWSQPQHF.

In its sample, this clone was seen once. The chain combines TRBV27 with TRBJ2-5; D is unresolved. This CDR3 contains 13 residues. The V gene lost 6 bases and the J gene lost 1 base, with 9 bases spanning the gap. Germline V gene data show CDR1 as MNHEY and CDR2 as SMNVEV (reference sequence). As DNA, the CDR3 is TGTGCCAGCAGCCCCCAGTCCCAAGAGACCCAGTACTTC. Protein: CASSPQSQETQYF.

The genes are TRBV5-4 and TRBJ2-5; TRBD2 matches at 9 bases. Trimming removed 3 bases from V and 3 bases from J; junction bases left unmatched: 3. Germline assignment: CDR1 SGHNT and CDR2 YYREEE (reference sequence). CDR3 length: 14 residues. CDR3 sequence: CASSSRLAEETQYF. In nucleotides, the CDR3 is TGTGCCAGCAGCTCTAGACTAGCGGAAGAGACCCAGTACTTC.

This clone showed up just once. V usage is TRBV19 and J usage is TRBJ2-7; 11 bases agree with TRBD2. V lost 7 bases to trimming and J lost 2 bases; unmatched junction nucleotides: 10. Germline CDR1 and CDR2: LNHDA and SQIVND (reference sequence). The CDR3 runs to 16 residues. For the CDR3, the DNA is TGTGCCAGTACCAACCTCGGGACTAGCGGAGCCTACGAGCAGTACTTC. Translated, it gives CASTNLGTSGAYEQYF.

The chain employs TRBV28 and TRBJ1-4; 7 positions agree with TRBD1. Trimming removed 8 bases from V and 3 bases from J; junction bases left unmatched: 12. This CDR3 region has 16 residues. CDR1 is MDHEN, CDR2 SYDVKM, per germline. The CDR3 DNA is TGTGCCAGCGGGGTCCCGGGAGGGGGCGCTAATGAAAAACTGTTTTTT. Amino acid sequence: CASGVPGGGANEKLFF.

The genes are TRBV10-3 and TRBJ2-5; D uncertain. The V end lost 6 bases, the J end lost 2 bases, and 7 bases lay between the germline ends. The CDR3 length is 12 residues. CDR1 is ENHRY and CDR2 is SYGVKD in the germline V gene. The CDR3 is CAISLTQETQYF. Written as DNA, the CDR3 is TGTGCCATCAGCCTCACACAAGAGACCCAGTACTTC.

As to this clone: Other nucleotide sequences from this sample produce the same CDR3. V is TRBV29-1 and J is TRBJ1-2; D is uncertain. The germline V gene encodes CDR1 SQVTM and CDR2 ANQGSEA. This CDR3 region has 11 residues. With 5 bases removed from V and 2 bases from J, the gap between germline ends came to 6 bases. The CDR3 DNA follows: TGCAGCGTTTCCGCGAACTATGGCTACACCTTC. Translation: CSVSANYGYTF.

The rearrangement joins TRBV12-5 to TRBJ2-1, with 8 nucleotides matching TRBD1. This CDR3 region has 14 residues. Germline assignment: CDR1 LGHNT and CDR2 FRNRAP. J was trimmed by 9 bases and V by 7 bases; bases with no gene match: 11. DNA of the CDR3: TGTGCTAGTGCCCTTGGGGCAGGGGGCGCTGAGCAGTTCTTC. As protein: CASALGAGGAEQFF.

This clone was detected only a few times. V gene TRBV7-8 combines with J gene TRBJ1-5, with unresolved D. CDR1 and CDR2 (germline): SGHVS, FQNEAQ. The V gene lost 0 bases and the J gene lost 6 bases, with 15 bases spanning the gap. This CDR3 has 16 amino acids. CDR3 sequence: CASSLAREARVQPQHF. The CDR3 coding sequence is TGTGCCAGCAGCTTAGCGCGGGAGGCGCGGGTTCAGCCCCAGCATTTT.

The genes are TRBV11-3 and TRBJ1-1; the match to TRBD1 covers 10 bases. The CDR3 contains 15 residues. Germline loops: CDR1 SGHNT, CDR2 YENEEA. V was clipped by 4 bases and J by 5 bases; unmatched bases: 7. CDR3 nucleotide sequence: TGTGCCAGCAGCTCCGGGACAGGGGAATTTACTGAAGCTTTCTTT. Translated, it gives CASSSGTGEFTEAFF.

In its sample, this clone was seen a few times. Written as DNA, the CDR3 is TGTGCCAGCAGCCGCCCCGGGACCTACAATGAGCAGTTCTTC. Translation: CASSRPGTYNEQFF. The chain joins TRBV6-5 to TRBJ2-1, with a possible D match to TRBD2 (5 bases). The CDR3 has 14 residues. V was trimmed by 6 bases and J by 2 bases, leaving 11 bases between them. Germline CDR1 MNHEY, CDR2 SVGAGI.